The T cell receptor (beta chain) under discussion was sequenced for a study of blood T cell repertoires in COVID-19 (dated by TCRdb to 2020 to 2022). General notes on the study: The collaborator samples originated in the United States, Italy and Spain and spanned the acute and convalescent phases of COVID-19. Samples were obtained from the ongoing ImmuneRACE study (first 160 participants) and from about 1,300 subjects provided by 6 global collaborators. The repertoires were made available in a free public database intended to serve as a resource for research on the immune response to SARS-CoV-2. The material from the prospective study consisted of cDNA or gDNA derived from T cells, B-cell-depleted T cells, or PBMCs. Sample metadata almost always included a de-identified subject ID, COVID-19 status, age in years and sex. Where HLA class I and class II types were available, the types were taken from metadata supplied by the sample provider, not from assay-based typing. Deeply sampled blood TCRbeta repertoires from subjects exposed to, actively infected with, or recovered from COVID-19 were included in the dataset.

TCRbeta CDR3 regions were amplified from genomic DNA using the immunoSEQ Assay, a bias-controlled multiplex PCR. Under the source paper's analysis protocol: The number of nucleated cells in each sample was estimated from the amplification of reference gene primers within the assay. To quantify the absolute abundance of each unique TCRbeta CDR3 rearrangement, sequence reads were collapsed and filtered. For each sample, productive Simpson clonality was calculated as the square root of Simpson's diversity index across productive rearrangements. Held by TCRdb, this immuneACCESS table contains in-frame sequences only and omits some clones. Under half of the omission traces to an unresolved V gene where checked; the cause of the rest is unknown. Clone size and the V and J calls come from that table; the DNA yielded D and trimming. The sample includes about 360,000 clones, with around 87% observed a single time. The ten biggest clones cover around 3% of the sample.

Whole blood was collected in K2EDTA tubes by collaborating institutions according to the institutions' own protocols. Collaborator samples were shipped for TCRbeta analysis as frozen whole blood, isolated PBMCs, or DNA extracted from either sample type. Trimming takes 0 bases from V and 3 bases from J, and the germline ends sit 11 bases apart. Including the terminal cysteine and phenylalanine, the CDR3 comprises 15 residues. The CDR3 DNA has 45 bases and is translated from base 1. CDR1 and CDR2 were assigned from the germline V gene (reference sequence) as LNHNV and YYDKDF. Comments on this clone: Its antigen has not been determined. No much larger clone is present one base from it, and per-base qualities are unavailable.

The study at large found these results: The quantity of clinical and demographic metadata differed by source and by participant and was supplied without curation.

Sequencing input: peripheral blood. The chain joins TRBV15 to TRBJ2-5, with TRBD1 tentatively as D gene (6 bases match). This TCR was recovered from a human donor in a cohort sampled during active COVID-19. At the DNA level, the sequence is TGTGCCACCAGCAGAGATCGAACAGGGAAAGAGACCCAGTACTTC. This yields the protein CATSRDRTGKETQYF. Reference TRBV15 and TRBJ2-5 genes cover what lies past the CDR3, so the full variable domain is DAMVIQNPRYQVTQFGKPVTLSCSQTLNHNVMYWYQQKSSQAPKLLFHYYDKDFNNEADTPDNFQSRRPNTSFCFLDIRSPGLGDTAMYLCATSRDRTGKETQYFGPGTRLLVL.